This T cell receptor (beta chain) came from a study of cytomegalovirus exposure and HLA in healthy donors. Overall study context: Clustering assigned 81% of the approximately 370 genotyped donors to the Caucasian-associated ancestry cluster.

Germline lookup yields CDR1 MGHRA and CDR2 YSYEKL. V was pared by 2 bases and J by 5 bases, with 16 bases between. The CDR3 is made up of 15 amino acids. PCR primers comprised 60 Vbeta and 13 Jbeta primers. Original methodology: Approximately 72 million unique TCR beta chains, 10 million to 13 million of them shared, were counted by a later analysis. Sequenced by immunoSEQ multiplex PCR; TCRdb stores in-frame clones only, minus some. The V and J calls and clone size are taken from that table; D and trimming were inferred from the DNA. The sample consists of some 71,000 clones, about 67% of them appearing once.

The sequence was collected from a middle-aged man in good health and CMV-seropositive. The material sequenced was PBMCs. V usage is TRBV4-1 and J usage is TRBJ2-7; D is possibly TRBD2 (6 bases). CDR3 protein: CASSQPGLPVNEQYF. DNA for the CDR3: TGCGCCAGCAGCCAACCGGGACTTCCCGTGAACGAGCAGTACTTC.